A selection of T cell receptor beta chains follows, all from one sample in a study of T-cell reconstitution after alpha-beta-depleted transplantation in children. TCRdb processed the PCR reads anew with MiXCR; each CDR3 protein has one entry. The sample records roughly 300,000 distinct CDR3 sequences, 9.9% being singletons. Here the sequenced sample was PBMCs from the stem cell graft donor, taken from the stem cell graft. The source of these receptors is a human donor who donated a stem cell graft to a child with SCID. CDR3s leave out the opening cysteine and the closing phenylalanine or tryptophan.

TRBJ1-5 | TRBV20-1 | SARVGGEGRQPQH
TRBJ1-1 | TRBV13 | ASSFTTGPGTEAF
TRBJ2-1 | TRBV5-1 | ASAKDGGVLGEQF
TRBJ2-5 | TRBV20-1 | SARALAGQETQY
TRBJ2-5 | TRBV28 | ASSPRDSGRETQY
TRBJ1-5 | TRBV3-1 | DSSQGLMQPQH
TRBJ1-2 | TRBV6-1 | ASQVTGNYGYT
TRBJ2-7 | TRBV21-1 | ASSKNRDRENEGRDEQY
TRBJ2-1 | TRBV5-1 | ASSLGPQGTYNEQF
TRBJ2-3 | TRBV5-1 | ASSLVSGGTDTQY
TRBJ2-7 | TRBV21-1 | ASPGTLSY
TRBJ1-5 | TRBV21-1 | ASSIRTAYSNQPQH
TRBJ2-2 | TRBV4-1 | ASAGTTGELF
TRBJ2-5 | TRBV6-2/TRBV6-3 | ASTSDRQETQY
TRBJ1-5 | TRBV28 | ASSFLRQPQH
TRBJ2-6 | TRBV6-1 | ASSRDGSGANVLT
TRBJ2-7 | TRBV5-1 | ASSSRDGGDSYEQY
TRBJ2-3 | TRBV7-9 | ASSFKGRGDTQY
TRBJ2-3 | TRBV20-1 | SANGQVWGPDTQY
TRBJ1-2 | TRBV12-3/TRBV12-4 | ASSSRYYGYT
TRBJ1-5 | TRBV2 | ASRETTVGNQPQH
TRBJ2-2 | TRBV20-1 | SARDLTGDSGELF
TRBJ2-1 | TRBV4-1 | ASSQATQGYNEQF
TRBJ1-2 | TRBV24-1 | ATSDGDPRQGNGYT
TRBJ2-1 | TRBV12-3/TRBV12-4 | ASRADLNEQF
TRBJ2-1 | TRBV9 | ASSVEAYGEQF
TRBJ1-3 | TRBV7-9 | ASSRSQGRGNTIY
TRBJ2-3 | TRBV28 | ASSPGTSGWHDTQY
TRBJ2-7 | TRBV12-3/TRBV12-4 | ASSFGVGPYEQY
TRBJ2-1 | TRBV7-7 | ASSPLEGIDEQF
TRBJ2-3 | TRBV20-1 | SAPPGLAGVDTQY
TRBJ2-5 | TRBV15 | ATSSLGARTGEKETQY
TRBJ2-1 | TRBV15 | ATRLRQTDNEQF
TRBJ2-4 | TRBV11-2 | ASSPGGGLAKNIQY
TRBJ2-3 | TRBV20-1 | SAHKTGQGADTQY
TRBJ2-5 | TRBV11-2 | ASTPETSGGRIETQY
TRBJ1-1 | TRBV10-3 | AISGQQALNTEAF
TRBJ2-7 | TRBV20-1 | SAGRDPYEQY
TRBJ2-2 | TRBV27 | ASSASFTGELF
TRBJ2-7 | TRBV6-1 | ASSVTGPYEQY
TRBJ2-7 | TRBV6-1 | ASSVEGGEQY
TRBJ2-4 | TRBV12-3/TRBV12-4 | ASSKGQGVQNIQY
TRBJ2-3 | TRBV4-1 | ASTLTSYADTQY
TRBJ2-1 | TRBV5-1 | ASSFRGAYNEQF
TRBJ1-1 | TRBV20-1 | SASLEGLLNTEAF
TRBJ2-4 | TRBV7-2 | ASSFGPPKENIQY
TRBJ2-5 | TRBV18 | ASSPNFQETQY
TRBJ2-5 | TRBV7-8 | ASSYLQGAGETQY
TRBJ2-7 | TRBV7-2 | ASSLSPTKGGLYEQY
TRBJ2-3 | TRBV5-1 | ASGFSGGADTQY
TRBJ1-6 | TRBV4-2 | ASSERGQGDSPLH
TRBJ2-7 | TRBV7-8 | ASSLGAGRSSYEQY
TRBJ1-2 | TRBV10-2 | ASSESLGYGYT
TRBJ2-5 | TRBV27 | ASSFVSQETQY
TRBJ1-2 | TRBV5-1 | ASSLVDISYGYT